These 18 T cell receptor beta chains share one sample of origin, sequenced in a study of identical twins. TCRdb reprocessed the 5' RACE reads with MiXCR, giving one entry per CDR3 protein. The table includes about 240,000 distinct CDR3 sequences, roughly 10% detected once. Sequenced: memory T cells sorted from blood. Receptor source: a man aged 45 to 65 in good health.

This clonotype was observed a few times. The gene calls are TRBV7-9 and TRBJ2-1; possible D gene TRBD1, 6 bases. Germline CDR1 and CDR2: SEHNR and FQNEAQ (reference sequence). There are 14 residues in the CDR3. V lost 5 bases, J lost 7 bases, and 15 bases lay in between. CDR3 residues: CASSTGTTQNEQFF. The CDR3 nucleotides are TGTGCCAGCAGCACCGGGACAACACAAAATGAGCAGTTCTTC.

This clonotype has only a few counts. The chain has TRBV20-1 and TRBJ1-2, with a possible D match to TRBD1 (5 bases). This CDR3 spans 13 amino acids. V shed 1 base and J shed 4 bases, with 10 bases lying between them. Germline-derived CDR1 and CDR2 are DFQATT and SNEGSKA (reference sequence). As DNA, the CDR3 is TGCAGTGCTAGAGTTCAGGGTTCCTATGGCTACACCTTC. Translated, it gives CSARVQGSYGYTF.

This clonotype appeared many times. The V gene is TRBV27, the J gene TRBJ2-1; no clear D gene. Trimming stripped 6 bases from V and 2 bases from J, with 8 bases between. CDR1 and CDR2 (germline): MNHEY, SMNVEV (reference sequence). The CDR3 is 13 amino acids. Here the CDR3 reads CASRTLPYNEQFF. The CDR3 DNA is TGTGCCAGCAGGACTCTGCCCTACAATGAGCAGTTCTTC.

This clonotype was detected ten times or more. The CDR3 coding sequence is TGTGCCTGGAGTCGGGCAGGGGTTGGCACTGAAGCTTTCTTT. Residues: CAWSRAGVGTEAFF. The V and J genes are TRBV30 and TRBJ1-1, with D tentatively TRBD1 (6 bases). Deletions cut 2 bases from V and 4 bases from J, with 14 bases between. CDR3 size: 14 residues. Looked up from germline, CDR1 is GTSNPN and CDR2 is SVGIG (reference sequence). The full variable domain, in which reference TRBV30 and TRBJ1-1 provide the parts outside the CDR3, is SQTIHQWPATLVQPVGSPLSLECTVEGTSNPNLYWYRQAAGRGLQLLFYSVGIGQISSEVPQNLSASRPQDRQFILSSKKLLLSDSGFYLCAWSRAGVGTEAFFGQGTRLTVV.

The chain is built from TRBV29-1 and TRBJ1-4; 7 bases fit TRBD1. The CDR3 runs to 13 residues. In germline, CDR1 is SQVTM, CDR2 ANQGSEA. V was pared by 7 bases and J by 3 bases, with 5 bases of the junction left unmatched. CDR3 sequence reads: CSAGDSPNEKLFF. The DNA of the CDR3 is TGCAGCGCTGGGGACAGTCCTAATGAAAAACTGTTTTTT.

This clonotype was recorded at least ten times. The chain links TRBV5-1 to TRBJ2-3; unclear D gene. V lost 0 bases and J lost 2, with 10 bases in between. This CDR3 is 15 amino acids long. In germline, CDR1 is SGHRS, CDR2 YFSETQ. CDR3 in amino acids: CASSLALRNTDTQYF. For the CDR3, the DNA is TGCGCCAGCAGCTTGGCCTTAAGAAACACAGATACGCAGTATTTT.

This sequence joins TRBV28 and TRBJ2-7; D is unresolved. This CDR3 contains 12 residues. Germline V gene lookup returns CDR1 MDHEN and CDR2 SYDVKM. The CDR3 sequence: CATDRGSYEQYF. The CDR3 region has the DNA TGTGCTACGGACCGCGGCTCCTACGAGCAGTACTTC.

In this sample, this clonotype turned up many times. The V gene is TRBV20-1, the J gene TRBJ2-7; no clear D gene. The CDR3 covers 12 residues. The V gene lost 0 bases and the J gene lost 3 bases, with 6 bases spanning the gap. Germline loops: CDR1 DFQATT, CDR2 SNEGSKA (reference sequence). The CDR3 is CSARDNSYEQYF. The CDR3 nucleotides are TGCAGTGCTAGAGATAACAGCTACGAGCAGTACTTC.

This clonotype was seen a handful of times. CDR3 bases: TGCAGTGCGGTACAGGGGTACACCGGGGAGCTGTTTTTT. As protein: CSAVQGYTGELFF. This sequence joins TRBV20-1 and TRBJ2-2; 7 positions match TRBD1. Germline trimming cut 6 bases from V and 3 bases from J; bases unmatched to any gene: 4. Looked up from germline, CDR1 is DFQATT and CDR2 is SNEGSKA (reference sequence). This CDR3 contains 13 residues.

The chain links TRBV9 to TRBJ1-3; 7 bases fit TRBD1. The CDR3 is 15 residues long. The V gene's germline CDR1 is SGDLS and CDR2 YYNGEE. Trimming took 4 bases from V and 2 from J; bases not matched to a gene: 6. Here the CDR3 reads CASSPTGAPGNTIYF. The CDR3 DNA sequence: TGTGCCAGCAGCCCCACAGGGGCACCTGGAAACACCATATATTTT.

Note on this clonotype: This sequence may be a read error, since a much larger clone differs from it by one base. The chain couples TRBV20-1 to TRBJ1-5, with unresolved D. The CDR3 totals 12 residues. CDR1 is DFQATT, CDR2 SNEGSKA, per germline (reference sequence). The V end lost 8 bases, the J end lost 5 bases, and 13 bases lay between the germline ends. The CDR3 reads CSQQPGDQPQHF. CDR3 DNA: TGCAGTCAACAGCCAGGTGATCAGCCCCAGCATTTT.

This clonotype has a handful of counts. CDR3 region: CASSLGGFSTDTQYF. CDR3 DNA: TGCGCCAGCAGCTTGGGGGGATTTAGCACAGATACGCAGTATTTT. J is TRBJ2-3 and V is TRBV5-1; D is unresolved. The CDR3 has 15 residues. Trimming pared 0 bases from V and 0 bases from J, leaving 8 bases between. Per germline, CDR1 SGHRS and CDR2 YFSETQ. Full variable domain (outside the CDR3, taken from reference TRBV5-1 and TRBJ2-3): KAGVTQTPRYLIKTRGQQVTLSCSPISGHRSVSWYQQTPGQGLQFLFEYFSETQRNKGNFPGRFSGRQFSNSRSEMNVSTLELGDSALYLCASSLGGFSTDTQYFGPGTRLTVL.

V and J are TRBV27 and TRBJ2-1, with a tentative D call TRBD1 (5 bases). In germline, CDR1 is MNHEY, CDR2 SMNVEV (reference sequence). Between the trimmed V and J ends, which lost 2 bases and 5 bases, there was a span of 7 bases. The CDR3 covers 13 residues. CDR3 bases: TGTGCCAGCAGTTTAGGGGCAGACAATGAGCAGTTCTTC. This codes for CASSLGADNEQFF.

Comments on this clonotype: Its ends do not fully match the called genes, so a read error is possible. The rearrangement uses TRBV5-8 and TRBJ2-1; possible D gene TRBD1, 5 bases. CDR1 and CDR2 (germline): SGHTS, YDEGEE. The CDR3 has 15 residues. CDR3 region: CASTLETDSYNEQFF. The DNA of the CDR3 is TGTGCCAGCACCTTGGAGACAGATTCCTACAATGAGCAGTTCTTC.

This clonotype was seen many times. This sequence joins TRBV29-1 and TRBJ2-7; D is perhaps TRBD1 or TRBD2 (5 bases each). The germline V and J ends were trimmed by 7 bases and 2 bases, with 15 bases remaining between them. In germline, CDR1 is SQVTM, CDR2 ANQGSEA. CDR3 length: 13 residues. CDR3 bases: TGCAGCGCCATTTTTTGGGGGACCTACGAGCAGTACTTC. It codes for CSAIFWGTYEQYF.

This rearrangement joins TRBV6-2 or TRBV6-3 to TRBJ2-1; the match to TRBD2 covers 9 bases. The CDR3 length is 17 residues. With V trimmed by 1 base and J by 8 bases, 12 bases remained unmatched. Germline values: CDR1 MNHEY, CDR2 SVGEGT. The CDR3 sequence: CASSYLLAGALLDEQFF. The CDR3, as DNA: TGTGCCAGCAGTTACTTATTAGCGGGAGCCCTCTTGGATGAGCAGTTCTTC.

This clonotype showed up many times. V usage is TRBV18 and J usage is TRBJ1-1; D is perhaps TRBD1 (6 bases). The CDR3 sequence is 14 residues long. Germline V gives CDR1 KGHSH, CDR2 LQKENI. V gave up 6 bases and J gave up 6 bases, with 17 bases separating them. For the CDR3, the DNA is TGTGCCAGCTCCCCGGCAGGGGTCGGGGCTGAAGCTTTCTTT. Translating it yields CASSPAGVGAEAFF.

In its sample, this clonotype was seen many times. The chain uses TRBV7-6 and TRBJ2-1, with D possibly being TRBD2 (6 bases). V was trimmed by 1 base and J by 3 bases, leaving 13 bases between them. Germline assignment: CDR1 SGHVS and CDR2 FNYEAQ. The CDR3 consists of 16 residues. Here the CDR3 DNA reads TGTGCCAGCAGCTTAGTATTCGGGGGAAACTACAATGAGCAGTTCTTC. It specifies CASSLVFGGNYNEQFF.